The 28 T cell receptor beta chains presented below share a single source sample, sequenced in a study of CD8 T cells in Susac syndrome. The authors reverse transcribed roughly 0.5 to 1 ug RNA with random hexamers. In TCRdb, the immunoSEQ multiplex PCR reads were re-called with MiXCR into one record per CDR3 protein. The table includes about 71,000 distinct CDR3 sequences, 96% detected once. The sequencing sample was made of CD4+ T cells from PBMCs. All receptors derive from a human donor with multiple sclerosis.

The chain has TRBV29-1 and TRBJ2-5; 11 nucleotides line up with TRBD2. J gave up 5 bases and V 6 bases, and 5 bases lay outside the gene matches. The CDR3 has 13 residues. Germline V gene data show CDR1 as SQVTM and CDR2 as ANQGSEA. CDR3 nucleotides: TGCAGCGTCAGACTAGCGGGGCGGGAGACCCAGTACTTC. It encodes CSVRLAGRETQYF.

The rearrangement joins TRBV7-2 to TRBJ2-3; 8 bases map to TRBD2. The junction had 5 bases not matched to a gene; V was cut back by 1 base and J by 2 bases. The CDR3 is 16 residues long. Germline CDR1 and CDR2: SGHTA and FQGNSA. CDR3 region: CASSLGPAGATDTQYF. The CDR3 bases are TGTGCCAGCAGCTTAGGGCCAGCGGGGGCCACAGATACGCAGTATTTT.

V and J are TRBV7-9 and TRBJ2-1; TRBD2 matches 12 bases. Germline values: CDR1 SEHNR, CDR2 FQNEAQ (reference sequence). The CDR3 consists of 14 residues. The ends lost 4 bases at V and 7 bases at J; junction bases unmatched: 2. CDR3: CASSWGLAGNEQFF. CDR3 sequence (DNA): TGTGCCAGCAGCTGGGGACTAGCGGGTAATGAGCAGTTCTTC.

The chain recombines TRBV7-9 with TRBJ2-3; no firm D call. V was shortened by 1 base and J by 6 bases, with 5 bases between the two germline ends. The germline CDR1 and CDR2 sequences are SEHNR and FQNEAQ (reference sequence). CDR3 size: 12 residues. The CDR3 is CASSLGLDTQYF. The DNA of the CDR3 is TGTGCCAGCAGCTTAGGATTGGATACGCAGTATTTT.

V is TRBV11-2 and J is TRBJ2-5; D not resolved. V was clipped by 5 bases and J by 9 bases, with 13 bases between them. This CDR3 has 12 residues. Germline V CDR1 and CDR2: SGHAT, FQNNGV. The CDR3, as DNA: TGTGCCAGCAGCGTGACTTTATGGCCCCAGTACTTC. Its translation: CASSVTLWPQYF.

The chain carries TRBV5-1 and TRBJ2-3, with 10 bases lining up with TRBD1. Germline CDR1 SGHRS, CDR2 YFSETQ. This CDR3 region has 15 residues. With V trimmed by 0 bases and J by 5 bases, 3 bases remained unmatched. CDR3: CASSLGGQGLDTQYF. In DNA form, the CDR3 reads TGCGCCAGCAGCTTGGGGGGACAGGGGCTAGATACGCAGTATTTT.

The chain is built from TRBV25-1 and TRBJ2-5; tentatively, D is TRBD2 (6 bases). The CDR3 loop spans 14 amino acids. From germline, CDR1 is MGHDK and CDR2 SYGVNS. V was pared by 2 bases and J by 1 base, with 8 bases between. The CDR3 sequence: CASSETGVQETQYF. In DNA, the CDR3 is TGTGCCAGCAGTGAAACGGGGGTCCAAGAGACCCAGTACTTC.

CDR3 residues: CAIGAGSSYEQYF. The CDR3 coding sequence is TGTGCCATCGGCGCAGGGAGCTCCTACGAGCAGTACTTC. V is TRBV10-3 and J is TRBJ2-7; either TRBD1 or TRBD2 may supply D (5 bases each). Trimming cost V 8 bases and J 0 bases, with 11 bases left between them. The CDR3 sequence is 13 residues long. Per germline, CDR1 ENHRY and CDR2 SYGVKD.

As DNA, the CDR3 is TGCGCCAGCAGCCCTAGTCTAGGCAGGGCTTCACCCCTCCACTTT. Protein product: CASSPSLGRASPLHF. This chain joins TRBV4-3 and TRBJ1-6, with D tentatively TRBD1 (5 bases). This CDR3 has 15 residues. CDR1 is LGHNA and CDR2 is YSLEER in the germline V gene. V was pared by 4 bases and J by 9 bases, with 16 bases between.

The gene calls are TRBV11-3 and TRBJ2-7; 8 bases are shared with TRBD1. In germline, CDR1 is SGHNT, CDR2 YENEEA. CDR3 length: 13 amino acids. J gave up 7 bases and V 5 bases, and 7 bases lay outside the gene matches. The CDR3 DNA follows: TGTGCCAGCAGCCCTACAGGGGGTGGTGAGCAGTACTTC. Translation: CASSPTGGGEQYF.

The chain has TRBV7-2 and TRBJ2-2, with D maybe TRBD2 (5 bases). With 5 bases removed from V and 0 bases from J, the gap between germline ends came to 13 bases. The CDR3 covers 16 residues. CDR1 and CDR2 (germline): SGHTA, FQGNSA. CDR3 sequence: CASSQNGGTNTGELFF. CDR3 nucleotide sequence: TGTGCCAGCAGCCAAAATGGAGGAACGAACACCGGGGAGCTGTTTTTT. Combining the CDR3 with reference TRBV7-2 and TRBJ2-2 gives the whole variable domain GAGVSQSPSNKVTEKGKDVELRCDPISGHTALYWYRQSLGQGLEFLIYFQGNSAPDKSGLPSDRFSAERTGGSVSTLTIQRTQQEDSAVYLCASSQNGGTNTGELFFGEGSRLTVL.

The chain carries TRBV2 and TRBJ2-6; TRBD1 aligns across 7 bases. Germline CDR1 and CDR2: SNHLY and FYNNEI. The CDR3 spans 15 residues. After removal of 8 bases from V and 2 bases from J, the junction contained 6 bases not matched to a gene. CDR3 DNA: TGTGCCAGCCGACTAACAGGGGCTGGGGCCAACGTCCTGACTTTC. As protein: CASRLTGAGANVLTF.

The rearrangement links TRBV28 to TRBJ1-5, with D possibly matching TRBD1 (5 bases). V shed 11 bases and J shed 5 bases, with 13 bases lying between them. Germline CDR1 is MDHEN and CDR2 is SYDVKM. The CDR3 runs to 12 residues. CDR3 nucleotides: TGTGCCTCACTCTCGGGGGATCAGCCCCAGCATTTT. Amino acids: CASLSGDQPQHF.

This clonotype occurred once. V and J are TRBV30 and TRBJ1-5; TRBD1 might be the D (6 bases). Trimming cost V 1 base and J 7 bases, with 14 bases left between them. The CDR3 totals 14 residues. In germline, CDR1 is GTSNPN, CDR2 SVGIG (reference sequence). CDR3 loop: CAWSAFTGSQPQHF. The CDR3 nucleotides are TGTGCCTGGAGTGCGTTCACAGGGTCACAGCCCCAGCATTTT.

This sequence joins TRBV29-1 and TRBJ2-1; 10 bases map to TRBD1. The J segment lost 8 bases and the V segment lost 3 bases, leaving 10 bases of the junction unmatched. The CDR3 length is 15 residues. Germline CDR1 and CDR2: SQVTM and ANQGSEA. CDR3 nucleotide sequence: TGCAGCGTTGACTTTTCGGGACAGGGGCGCGATGAGCAGTTCTTC. Its protein product is CSVDFSGQGRDEQFF.

CDR3 DNA: TGCAGTGCTAGAGACGGGACATTATTGAACACTGAAGCTTTCTTT. This translates into CSARDGTLLNTEAFF. The V and J genes are TRBV20-1 and TRBJ1-1; tentatively, D is TRBD1 (6 bases). This CDR3 is built from 15 residues. Per the germline V gene, CDR1 is DFQATT and CDR2 is SNEGSKA (reference sequence). Trimming stripped 0 bases from V and 0 bases from J, with 11 bases between.

This chain joins TRBV5-1 and TRBJ2-7; D not certain. Germline CDR1 reads SGHRS; CDR2 reads YFSETQ. There are 12 residues in the CDR3. V was clipped by 3 bases and J by 1 base, with 5 bases between them. CDR3 DNA: TGCGCCAGCAGCTGGGGTTCCTACGAGCAGTACTTC. Translation: CASSWGSYEQYF.

The chain recombines TRBV18 with TRBJ1-2; D may be TRBD1 (5 bases). The CDR3 has 14 residues. CDR1 KGHSH and CDR2 LQKENI come from the germline V gene. Trimming left V 3 bases short and J 8 bases short, with 16 bases between. CDR3 sequence: CASSPTVGADGYTF. In nucleotides, the CDR3 is TGTGCCAGCTCACCTACAGTTGGGGCTGACGGCTACACCTTC.

The chain carries TRBV20-1 and TRBJ1-5; 7 nucleotides agree with TRBD1. Germline-derived CDR1 and CDR2 are DFQATT and SNEGSKA (reference sequence). V shed 0 bases, J shed 3 bases, and the junction held 5 bases outside the gene matches. CDR3 length equals 15 residues. CDR3 in amino acids: CSARDTRGTNQPQHF. DNA for the CDR3: TGCAGTGCTAGAGATACCAGGGGGACCAATCAGCCCCAGCATTTT.

The CDR3 DNA is TGTGCCAGCAGCGCCCGGGACATTGGGAGGGAGACCCAGTACTTC. As protein: CASSARDIGRETQYF. This chain connects TRBV7-2 to TRBJ2-5, with D perhaps matching TRBD1 or TRBD2 (6 bases each). This CDR3 comprises 15 residues. The V end lost 5 bases, the J end lost 5 bases, and 18 bases lay between the germline ends. Germline values: CDR1 SGHTA, CDR2 FQGNSA. The full variable domain, in which reference TRBV7-2 and TRBJ2-5 provide the parts outside the CDR3, is GAGVSQSPSNKVTEKGKDVELRCDPISGHTALYWYRQSLGQGLEFLIYFQGNSAPDKSGLPSDRFSAERTGGSVSTLTIQRTQQEDSAVYLCASSARDIGRETQYFGPGTRLLVL.

The chain uses TRBV9 and TRBJ2-5; 8 bases align to TRBD1. The CDR3 runs 15 residues. Germline assignment: CDR1 SGDLS and CDR2 YYNGEE. The J segment lost 5 bases and the V segment lost 4 bases, leaving 10 bases of the junction unmatched. The CDR3 protein is CASSPNSGGSETQYF. CDR3 DNA sequence: TGTGCCAGCAGCCCCAATTCAGGGGGCTCGGAGACCCAGTACTTC.

V and J are TRBV5-1 and TRBJ2-2; 7 bases map to TRBD2. Trimming took 1 base from V and 5 from J; bases not matched to a gene: 5. Per the germline V gene, CDR1 is SGHRS and CDR2 is YFSETQ. The CDR3 spans 15 residues. The CDR3 DNA reads TGCGCCAGCAGCTTGTCGGCGGGGGATACCGGGGAGCTGTTTTTT. Translating gives CASSLSAGDTGELFF.

The rearrangement links TRBV3-1 to TRBJ2-6; no reliable D call. The CDR3 is 15 residues long. With 5 bases removed from V and 0 bases from J, the gap between germline ends came to 8 bases. Germline V CDR1 and CDR2: LGHDT, YNNKEL (reference sequence). The CDR3, as DNA: TGTGCCAGCAGCTCCTCGGGCTCTGGGGCCAACGTCCTGACTTTC. As protein: CASSSSGSGANVLTF. Variable domain in full (rest from reference TRBV3-1 and TRBJ2-6): DTAVSQTPKYLVTQMGNDKSIKCEQNLGHDTMYWYKQDSKKFLKIMFSYNNKELIINETVPNRFSPKSPDKAHLNLHINSLELGDSAVYFCASSSSGSGANVLTFGAGSRLTVL.

This clonotype was observed once. V is TRBV4-1 and J is TRBJ1-1; no clear D. Germline CDR1 MGHRA, CDR2 YSYEKL. The V end lost 4 bases, the J end lost 6 bases, and 12 bases lay between the germline ends. CDR3 length: 13 residues. The CDR3 reads CASSREVLAEAFF. DNA for the CDR3: TGCGCCAGCAGCCGTGAAGTATTAGCTGAAGCTTTCTTT.

The chain recombines TRBV13 with TRBJ1-1; unclear D gene. CDR3 length: 12 amino acids. Between the trimmed V and J ends, which lost 5 bases and 8 bases, there was a span of 12 bases. Germline-derived CDR1 and CDR2 are PRHDT and FYEKMQ (reference sequence). CDR3 nucleotide sequence: TGTGCCAGCAGCCGCCCGCCGGAGGAAGCTTTCTTT. This gives the protein CASSRPPEEAFF.

This chain connects TRBV27 to TRBJ2-7, with 11 bases that match TRBD1. The trim removed 7 bases at V and 6 bases at J, leaving 14 bases unmatched. The germline gives CDR1 MNHEY, CDR2 SMNVEV (reference sequence). The CDR3 totals 16 residues. The CDR3 reads CASTWFRTGGLGEQYF. The CDR3 DNA is TGTGCCAGCACTTGGTTCCGGACAGGGGGCTTGGGCGAGCAGTACTTC.

The chain uses TRBV2 and TRBJ2-1, with 7 bases fitting TRBD2. V lost 5 bases, J lost 4 bases, and 14 bases stayed unmatched. CDR1 is SNHLY and CDR2 is FYNNEI in the germline V gene. CDR3 length: 17 residues. As DNA, the CDR3 is TGTGCCAGCAGTTCGGAGCGGGGTCGCCAGGGATACAATGAGCAGTTCTTC. Its translation: CASSSERGRQGYNEQFF.

V usage is TRBV30 and J usage is TRBJ2-3; D ambiguous. The germline gives CDR1 GTSNPN, CDR2 SVGIG (reference sequence). Trimming took off 3 bases at V and 5 bases at J, with 12 bases between the two ends. This CDR3 contains 13 residues. The DNA for the CDR3 is TGTGCCTGGAGGGTAGGGTCAAGAGATACGCAGTATTTT. Amino acid sequence: CAWRVGSRDTQYF.